This T cell receptor (beta chain) originates from a study of immune cell composition in non-small cell lung cancer. The CDR3 contains 16 residues. Germline V gives CDR1 SGHTA, CDR2 FQGNSA. Deletions cut 1 base from V and 7 bases from J, with 19 bases between. Clones were read by immunoSEQ multiplex PCR, and TCRdb kept only the in-frame ones, dropping some. The table shows 2,000 to 2,500 clones, with just under 75% occurring only once. Normal lung was taken at the farthest possible site, at least 3 cm from tumour. This sequence was found in a human donor with non-small cell lung cancer. V is TRBV7-2 and J is TRBJ1-2, with a tentative D call TRBD1 (6 bases). The specimen sequenced was non-adjacent lung tissue. The CDR3 here is CASSLDSSRGTSGYTF. The CDR3 DNA reads as TGTGCCAGCAGCTTAGATAGTAGCAGGGGTACTTCTGGCTACACCTTC.